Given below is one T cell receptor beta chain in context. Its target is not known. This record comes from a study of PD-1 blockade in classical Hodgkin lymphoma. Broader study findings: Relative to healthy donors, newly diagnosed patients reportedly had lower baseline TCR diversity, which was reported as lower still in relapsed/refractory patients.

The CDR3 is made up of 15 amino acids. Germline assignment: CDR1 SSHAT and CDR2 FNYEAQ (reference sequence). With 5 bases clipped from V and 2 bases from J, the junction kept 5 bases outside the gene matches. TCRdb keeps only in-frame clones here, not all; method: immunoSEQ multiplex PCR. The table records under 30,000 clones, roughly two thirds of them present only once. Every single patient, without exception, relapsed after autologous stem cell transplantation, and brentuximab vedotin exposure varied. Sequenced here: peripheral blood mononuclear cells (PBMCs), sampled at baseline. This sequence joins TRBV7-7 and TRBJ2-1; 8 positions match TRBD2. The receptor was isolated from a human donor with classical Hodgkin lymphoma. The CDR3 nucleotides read TGTGCCAGCAGCCCAAGCGGGAGTGCCTACAATGAGCAGTTCTTC. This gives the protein CASSPSGSAYNEQFF.